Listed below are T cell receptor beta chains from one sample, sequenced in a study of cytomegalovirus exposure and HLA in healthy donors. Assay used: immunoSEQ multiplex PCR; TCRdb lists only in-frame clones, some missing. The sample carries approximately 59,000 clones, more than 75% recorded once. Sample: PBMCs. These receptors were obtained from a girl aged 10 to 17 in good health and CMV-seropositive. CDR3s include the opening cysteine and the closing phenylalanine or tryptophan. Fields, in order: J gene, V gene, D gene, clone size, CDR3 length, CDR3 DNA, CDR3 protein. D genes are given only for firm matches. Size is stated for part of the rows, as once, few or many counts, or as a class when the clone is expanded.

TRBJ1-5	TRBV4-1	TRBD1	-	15	TGCGCCAGCAGCCAAATGACAGGGTCGTTTCAGCCCCAGCATTTT	CASSQMTGSFQPQHF
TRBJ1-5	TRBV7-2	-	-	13	TGTGCCAGCGGGGTGGGGGGGAATCAGCCCCAGCATTTT	CASGVGGNQPQHF
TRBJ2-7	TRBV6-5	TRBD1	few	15	TGTGCCAGCAGCCCCAGAGGGGACAGCTCCTACGAGCAGTACTTC	CASSPRGDSSYEQYF
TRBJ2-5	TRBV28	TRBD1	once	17	TGTGCCAGCAGTCCCACTCCGGGACAGGGGAGAAAAGAGACCCAGTACTTC	CASSPTPGQGRKETQYF
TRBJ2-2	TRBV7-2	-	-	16	TGTGCCAGCAGCTTAGTTGGAGGGGCGTTGGTCGGGGAGCTGTTTTTT	CASSLVGGALVGELFF
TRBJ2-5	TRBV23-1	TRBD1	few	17	TGCGCCAGCCGCCCTATATGTCAGGAGCCAGGGGGAGAGACCCAGTACTTC	CASRPICQEPGGETQYF
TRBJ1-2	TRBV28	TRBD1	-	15	TGTGCCAGCAGTTTGTCCCCCGGGACAGGGGCGATCTACACCTTC	CASSLSPGTGAIYTF
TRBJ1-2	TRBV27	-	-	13	TGTGCCAGCAGTTTATCCAACTTCTATGGCTACACCTTC	CASSLSNFYGYTF
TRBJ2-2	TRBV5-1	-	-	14	TGCGCCAGCAGCTTGGCCGGGAACACCGGGGAGCTGTTTTTT	CASSLAGNTGELFF
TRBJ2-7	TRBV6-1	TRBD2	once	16	TGTGCCAGCAGTGAAAGGACTAGGGCCGGTGCCTACGAGCAGTACTTC	CASSERTRAGAYEQYF
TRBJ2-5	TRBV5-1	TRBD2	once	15	TGCGCCAGCAGCTTGGCCTTCGGACTAGGCGAGACCCAGTACTTC	CASSLAFGLGETQYF
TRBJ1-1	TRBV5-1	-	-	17	TGCGCCAGCAGCTCAACATATAGACAGGACCGGAACACTGAAGCTTTCTTT	CASSSTYRQDRNTEAFF
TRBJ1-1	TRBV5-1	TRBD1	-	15	TGCGCCAGCAGCAACACCGGGACAGGGGGCACTGAAGCTTTCTTT	CASSNTGTGGTEAFF
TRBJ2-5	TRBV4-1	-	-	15	TGCGCCAGCAGCGGCCGGAGGGGGCTGGGGGAGACCCAGTACTTC	CASSGRRGLGETQYF
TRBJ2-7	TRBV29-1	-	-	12	TGCAGCGTTGATAAGGGGTTGGACGAGCAGTACTTC	CSVDKGLDEQYF
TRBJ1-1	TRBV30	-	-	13	TGTGCCTGGGACAGGCTTTCCAACACTGAAGCTTTCTTT	CAWDRLSNTEAFF
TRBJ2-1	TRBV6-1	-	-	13	TGTGCCAGCAGTGAAGTAGGGACTCGGGAGCAGTTCTTC	CASSEVGTREQFF
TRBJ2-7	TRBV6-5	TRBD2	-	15	TGTGCCAGCAGTTACTCGGCAGAGCGGGGCTACGAGCAGTACTTC	CASSYSAERGYEQYF
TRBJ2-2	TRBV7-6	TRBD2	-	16	TGTGCCAGCAGCTTAGAGCGGACTAGCGTGGCCGGGGAGCTGTTTTTT	CASSLERTSVAGELFF
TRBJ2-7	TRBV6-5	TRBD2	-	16	TGTGCCAGCAGTTACTCTCATGAAGCGGGGGGGGACGAGCAGTACTTC	CASSYSHEAGGDEQYF
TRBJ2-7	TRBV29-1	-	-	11	TGCAGCGTTGAAGGAGCTTACGAGCAGTACTTC	CSVEGAYEQYF
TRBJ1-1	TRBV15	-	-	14	TGTGCCACCAGCAAAAAAGGGGCCTTCGTGAAAGCTTTCTTT	CATSKKGAFVKAFF
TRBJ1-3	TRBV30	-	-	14	TGTGCCTGGACCCCCAGGGGATCTGGAAACACCATATATTTT	CAWTPRGSGNTIYF
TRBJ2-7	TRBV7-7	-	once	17	TGTGCTAGCAGCTTAGGGGGAGGGTTGGGGTGCGGGTACGAGCAGTACTTC	CASSLGGGLGCGYEQYF
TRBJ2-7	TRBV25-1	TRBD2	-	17	TGTGCCAGCAGCGTCCAGATAGCGGGAGAAAAGTCGTACGAGCAGTACTTC	CASSVQIAGEKSYEQYF
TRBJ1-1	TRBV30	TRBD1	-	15	TGTGCCTGGACCAAGGGGACAGGGACTATAATCGAAGCTTTCTTT	CAWTKGTGTIIEAFF
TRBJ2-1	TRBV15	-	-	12	TGTGCCACCAGCAGGGCAGGGTGGACGCAGTTCTTC	CATSRAGWTQFF
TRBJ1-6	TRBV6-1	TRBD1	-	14	TGTGCCAGCAGTGATGGCAGGGGGAATTCACCCCTCCACTTT	CASSDGRGNSPLHF
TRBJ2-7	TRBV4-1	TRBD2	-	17	TGCGCCAGCAGCCAAGAGGGGGAACTAGCGGGAGCTCACGAGCAGTACTTC	CASSQEGELAGAHEQYF
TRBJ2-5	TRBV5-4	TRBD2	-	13	TGTGCCAGCAGCTCGGGACTAGTGGAGACCCAGTACTTC	CASSSGLVETQYF
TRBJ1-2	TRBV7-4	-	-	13	TGTGCCAGCAGCCATACAGGGCCTAGTGGCTACACCTTC	CASSHTGPSGYTF
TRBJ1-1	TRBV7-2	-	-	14	TGTGCCAGCAGCCTTGGGCCTCTGACGGCTGAAGCTTTCTTT	CASSLGPLTAEAFF